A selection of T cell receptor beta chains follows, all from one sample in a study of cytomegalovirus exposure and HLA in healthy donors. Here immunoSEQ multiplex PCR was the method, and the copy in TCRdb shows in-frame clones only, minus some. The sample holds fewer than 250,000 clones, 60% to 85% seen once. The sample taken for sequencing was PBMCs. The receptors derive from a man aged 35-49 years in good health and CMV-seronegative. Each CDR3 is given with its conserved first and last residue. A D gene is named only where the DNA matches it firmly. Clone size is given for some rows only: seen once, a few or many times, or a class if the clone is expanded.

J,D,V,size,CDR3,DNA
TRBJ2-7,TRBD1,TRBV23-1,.,CASSQSSGTGGLPYEQYF,TGCGCCAGCAGTCAATCCTCCGGGACAGGGGGTCTACCCTACGAGCAGTACTTC
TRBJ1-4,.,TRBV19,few,CASSEATGVGEKLFF,TGTGCCAGTAGTGAAGCAACGGGGGTTGGGGAAAAACTGTTTTTT
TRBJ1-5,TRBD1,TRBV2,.,CASSESRTGGQPQHF,TGTGCCAGCAGTGAATCAAGGACAGGGGGTCAGCCCCAGCATTTT
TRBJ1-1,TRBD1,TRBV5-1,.,CASSLTGVNTEAFF,TGCGCCAGCAGCTTGACAGGGGTGAACACTGAAGCTTTCTTT
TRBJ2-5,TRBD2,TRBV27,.,CASSPTAGVETQYF,TGTGCCAGCAGTCCAACGGCGGGGGTAGAGACCCAGTACTTC
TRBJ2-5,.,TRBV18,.,CASSPDYRRAETQYF,TGTGCCAGCTCACCGGACTACCGGCGGGCGGAGACCCAGTACTTC
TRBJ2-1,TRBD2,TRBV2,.,CASRSGTSGRNEQFF,TGTGCCAGCAGGAGCGGGACTAGCGGGAGGAATGAGCAGTTCTTC
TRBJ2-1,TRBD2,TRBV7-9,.,CASSPRSGGGSSEQFF,TGTGCCAGCAGCCCCCGCTCTGGCGGGGGGTCCTCAGAGCAGTTCTTC
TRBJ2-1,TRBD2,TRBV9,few,CASTQGLAAYNEQFF,TGTGCCAGCACCCAAGGACTAGCGGCTTACAATGAGCAGTTCTTC
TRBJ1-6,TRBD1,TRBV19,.,CASSISGTVNSPLHF,TGTGCCAGTAGTATATCCGGGACAGTTAATTCACCCCTCCACTTT
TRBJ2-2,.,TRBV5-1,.,CASSAKGQLNWNTGELFF,TGCGCCAGCAGCGCAAAAGGACAGCTCAACTGGAACACCGGGGAGCTGTTTTTT
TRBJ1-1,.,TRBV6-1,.,CASSEAPWPAPEAFF,TGTGCCAGCAGTGAAGCGCCGTGGCCCGCACCTGAAGCTTTCTTT
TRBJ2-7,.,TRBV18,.,CASSLTVIDEQYF,TGTGCCAGCTCACTGACAGTTATCGACGAGCAGTACTTC
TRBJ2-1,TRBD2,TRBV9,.,CASSVASGAGNEQFF,TGTGCCAGCAGCGTAGCTTCGGGAGCGGGAAATGAGCAGTTCTTC
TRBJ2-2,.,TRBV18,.,CASSPDRPGELFF,TGTGCCAGCTCACCGGACAGACCCGGGGAGCTGTTTTTT
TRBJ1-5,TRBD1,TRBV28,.,CASTGGRNQPQHF,TGTGCCAGCACAGGGGGGCGTAATCAGCCCCAGCATTTT
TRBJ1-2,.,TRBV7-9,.,CASSLREGDGYTF,TGTGCCAGCAGCTTACGAGAGGGGGATGGCTACACCTTC
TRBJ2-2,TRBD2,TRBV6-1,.,CASSESSRGVGELFF,TGTGCCAGCAGTGAATCATCACGGGGGGTCGGGGAGCTGTTTTTT
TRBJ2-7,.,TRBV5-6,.,CASSSPGGTYEQYF,TGTGCCAGCAGCTCTCCCGGAGGGACCTACGAGCAGTACTTC
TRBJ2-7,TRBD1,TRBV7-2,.,CASSSDRGLYEQYF,TGTGCCAGCAGCTCGGACAGGGGGCTGTACGAGCAGTACTTC
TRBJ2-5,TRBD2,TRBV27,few,CASSHPPGGETQYF,TGTGCCAGCAGTCACCCTCCGGGGGGGGAGACCCAGTACTTC
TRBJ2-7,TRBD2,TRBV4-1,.,CASSQGQTGREGSYEQYF,TGCGCCAGCAGCCAAGGGCAGACGGGGCGGGAGGGCTCCTACGAGCAGTACTTC
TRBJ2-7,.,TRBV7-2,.,CASSLGAGLSYEQYF,TGTGCCAGCAGCTTAGGAGCAGGGCTATCCTACGAGCAGTACTTC
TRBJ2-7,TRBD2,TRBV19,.,CASSITTSGPYEQYF,TGTGCCAGTAGTATCACGACTAGCGGGCCCTACGAGCAGTACTTC
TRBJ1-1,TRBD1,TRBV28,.,CASSSYRGLSTEAFF,TGTGCCAGCAGTTCTTACAGGGGGCTAAGCACTGAAGCTTTCTTT
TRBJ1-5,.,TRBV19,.,CASSPRPGSYSNQPQHF,TGTGCCAGTAGTCCTCGACCGGGGTCATATAGCAATCAGCCCCAGCATTTT
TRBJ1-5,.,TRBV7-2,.,CASSLASRGSNQPQHF,TGTGCCAGCAGCTTAGCGAGTCGGGGTTCCAATCAGCCCCAGCATTTT
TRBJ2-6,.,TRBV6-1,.,CAGLNIGANVLTF,TGTGCCGGACTAAATATTGGGGCCAACGTCCTGACTTTC
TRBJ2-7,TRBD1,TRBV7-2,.,CASSSGTGKQYF,TGTGCCAGCAGCTCCGGGACAGGGAAGCAGTACTTC
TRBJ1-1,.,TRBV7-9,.,CASSFRTAWTEAFF,TGTGCCAGCAGCTTTCGGACAGCTTGGACTGAAGCTTTCTTT
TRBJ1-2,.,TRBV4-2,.,CASSQDPPPRLNYGYTF,TGTGCCAGCAGCCAAGACCCCCCCCCAAGACTTAACTATGGCTACACCTTC
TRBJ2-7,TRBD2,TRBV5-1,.,CASSSLAGHTYEQYF,TGCGCCAGCAGCTCGTTAGCGGGACATACCTACGAGCAGTACTTC
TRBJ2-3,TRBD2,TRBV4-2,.,CASSQSGRADTQYF,TGTGCCAGCAGCCAATCCGGGAGGGCAGATACGCAGTATTTT
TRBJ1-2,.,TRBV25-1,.,CASSEDKGGSGYTF,TGTGCCAGCAGTGAGGACAAGGGTGGTAGCGGCTACACCTTC
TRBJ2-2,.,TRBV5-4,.,CASSPGTGVVGELFF,TGTGCCAGCAGCCCTGGGACGGGGGTTGTCGGGGAGCTGTTTTTT
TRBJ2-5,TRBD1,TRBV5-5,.,CASSLTGEETQYF,TGTGCCAGCAGCTTGACAGGGGAAGAGACCCAGTACTTC
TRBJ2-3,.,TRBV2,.,CASSYTDTQYF,TGTGCCAGCAGTTACACAGATACGCAGTATTTT
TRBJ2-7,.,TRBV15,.,CATSRDRGRVSYEQYF,TGTGCCACCAGCAGAGATAGAGGCCGGGTCTCCTACGAGCAGTACTTC
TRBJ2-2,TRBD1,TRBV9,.,CASSGGNTGELFF,TGTGCCAGCTCAGGGGGCAACACCGGGGAGCTGTTTTTT
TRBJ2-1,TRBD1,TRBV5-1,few,CASHKRDRDPNEQFF,TGCGCCAGCCATAAGCGGGACAGGGACCCCAATGAGCAGTTCTTC
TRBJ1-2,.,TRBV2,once,CASSDDSPYGYTF,TGTGCCAGCAGTGATGACAGTCCCTATGGCTACACCTTC
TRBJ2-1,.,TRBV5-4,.,CASSLVGVNEQFF,TGTGCCAGCAGCTTGGTAGGGGTCAATGAGCAGTTCTTC
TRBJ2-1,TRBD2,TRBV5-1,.,CASSSPGLADNEQFF,TGCGCCAGCAGCTCACCGGGACTAGCGGACAATGAGCAGTTCTTC
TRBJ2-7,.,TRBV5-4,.,CASSAWGLNSYEQYF,TGTGCCAGCAGCGCATGGGGACTCAACTCCTACGAGCAGTACTTC
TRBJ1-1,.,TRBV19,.,CASSVKGDTEAFF,TGTGCCAGTAGTGTGAAGGGGGACACTGAAGCTTTCTTT
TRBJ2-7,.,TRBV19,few,CASSPDNPGSYEQYF,TGTGCCAGTAGTCCGGACAACCCAGGATCCTACGAGCAGTACTTC
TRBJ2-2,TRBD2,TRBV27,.,CASLGTSGGVWAGELFF,TGTGCCAGCCTAGGGACTAGCGGGGGGGTATGGGCCGGGGAGCTGTTTTTT
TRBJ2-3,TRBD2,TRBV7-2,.,CASSTVGTSALATQYF,TGTGCCAGCAGCACCGTGGGGACTAGTGCCCTGGCTACGCAGTATTTT
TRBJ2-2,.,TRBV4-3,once,CASSQQIQANTGELFF,TGCGCCAGCAGCCAGCAGATCCAAGCGAACACCGGGGAGCTGTTTTTT
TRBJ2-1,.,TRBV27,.,CASSYSGGSYNEQFF,TGTGCCAGCAGTTATAGCGGAGGCTCCTACAATGAGCAGTTCTTC
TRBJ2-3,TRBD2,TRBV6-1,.,CASSEGSGGQDTQYF,TGTGCCAGCAGTGAGGGTAGCGGGGGGCAAGATACGCAGTATTTT
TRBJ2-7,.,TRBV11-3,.,CASSLEAGMGTYEQYF,TGTGCCAGCAGCTTAGAAGCGGGCATGGGAACCTACGAGCAGTACTTC
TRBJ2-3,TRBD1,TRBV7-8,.,CASSTRRQGGTDTQYF,TGTGCCAGCAGCACTCGTAGACAGGGGGGCACAGATACGCAGTATTTT